This TCR beta chain was documented in a study of blood T cell repertoires in COVID-19. This clone has a single count. Germline V gene lookup returns CDR1 MDHEN and CDR2 SYDVKM. The CDR3 has 13 residues. Trimming took off 3 bases at V and 6 bases at J, with 11 bases between the two ends. Here immunoSEQ multiplex PCR was the method, and the copy in TCRdb shows in-frame clones only, minus some. The sample carries hundreds of thousands of clones, 80% to 90% recorded once. Source material: peripheral blood. The chain is built from TRBV28 and TRBJ1-1; tentatively, D is TRBD1 (5 bases). This sequence was found in a man aged 35 to 55 with acute or convalescent COVID-19. The CDR3 DNA is TGTGCCAGCAGTTTTGGGGCGGGGCCTGAAGCTTTCTTT. This sequence encodes CASSFGAGPEAFF.